This TCR beta chain was identified in a study of CD8+CD57+ T cells in acquired aplastic anemia. Whole-study context: Each DNA sample taken from sorted CD4+ and CD8+ cells came to 3 to 4 ug on average.

This clonotype was picked up many times. V shed 6 bases and J 8 bases; nucleotides not matched to a gene: 11. The CDR3 is 14 residues long. CDR1 and CDR2 (germline): SNHLY, FYNNEI. TCR beta VDJ and CDR3 were profiled, and genomic DNA was the template. TCRdb reprocessed the reads with MiXCR, giving one entry per CDR3 protein. The sample has some 240,000 distinct CDR3 sequences; 30% to 40% are singletons. The chain couples TRBV2 to TRBJ1-2; 8 bases map to TRBD1. The sequence came from a human donor in good health, serving as a control. Specimen: sorted CD4+, CD8+, or CD8+CD57+ T cells (not recorded which) from PBMCs. The CDR3 DNA reads TGTGCCAGCAGGGAACAGGGGGTGCCCCTCGGCTACACCTTC. This encodes CASREQGVPLGYTF.